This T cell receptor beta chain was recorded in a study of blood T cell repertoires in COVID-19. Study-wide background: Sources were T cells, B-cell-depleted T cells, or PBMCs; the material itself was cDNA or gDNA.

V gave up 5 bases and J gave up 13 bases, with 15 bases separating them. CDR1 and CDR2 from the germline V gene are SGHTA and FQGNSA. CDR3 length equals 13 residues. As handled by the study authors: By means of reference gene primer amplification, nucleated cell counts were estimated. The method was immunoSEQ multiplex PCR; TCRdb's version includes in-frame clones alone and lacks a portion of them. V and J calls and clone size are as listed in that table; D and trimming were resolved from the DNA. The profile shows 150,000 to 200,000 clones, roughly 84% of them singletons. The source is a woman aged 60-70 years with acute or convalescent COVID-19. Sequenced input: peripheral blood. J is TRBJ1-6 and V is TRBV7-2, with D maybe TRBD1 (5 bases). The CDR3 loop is CASSPQGGNPLHF. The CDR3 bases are TGTGCCAGCAGCCCGCAGGGCGGTAATCCCCTCCACTTT. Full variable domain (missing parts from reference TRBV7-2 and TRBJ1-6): GAGVSQSPSNKVTEKGKDVELRCDPISGHTALYWYRQSLGQGLEFLIYFQGNSAPDKSGLPSDRFSAERTGGSVSTLTIQRTQQEDSAVYLCASSPQGGNPLHFGNGTRLTVT.